A single sample gave rise to the 10 T cell receptor beta chains below, sequenced in a study of siplizumab effects on memory and regulatory T cells. TCRdb keeps only in-frame clones here, not all; method: immunoSEQ multiplex PCR. Of 100,000 to 120,000 clones in the sample, more than 90% were seen once. The sample comprised CD4+ T cells sorted from blood. These receptors all come from a human donor in good health.

J is TRBJ2-1 and V is TRBV5-1; 9 nucleotides line up with TRBD2. Looked up from germline, CDR1 is SGHRS and CDR2 is YFSETQ. V was clipped by 4 bases and J by 7 bases; unmatched bases: 18. The CDR3 spans 18 residues. In DNA form, the CDR3 reads TGCGCCAGCAGCGAACTTGCCAATGCGGGGGGGCTGGTTAATGAGCAGTTCTTC. This encodes CASSELANAGGLVNEQFF. Based on the CDR3 plus reference TRBV5-1 and TRBJ2-1, the full variable domain is KAGVTQTPRYLIKTRGQQVTLSCSPISGHRSVSWYQQTPGQGLQFLFEYFSETQRNKGNFPGRFSGRQFSNSRSEMNVSTLELGDSALYLCASSELANAGGLVNEQFFGPGTRLTVL.

The V call is TRBV5-5, the J call TRBJ1-4; D may be TRBD1 (5 bases). CDR3 size: 16 residues. Germline assignment: CDR1 SGHKS and CDR2 YYEKEE (reference sequence). Between the trimmed V and J ends, which lost 4 bases and 0 bases, there was a span of 13 bases. DNA for the CDR3: TGTGCCAGCAGCCTCCCGACAGTCACAACTAATGAAAAACTGTTTTTT. As protein: CASSLPTVTTNEKLFF.

In DNA, the CDR3 is TGCGCCAGCAGCTTGGACAGGTACACTGAAGCTTTCTTT. As protein: CASSLDRYTEAFF. This chain uses TRBV5-1 with TRBJ1-1; possibly TRBD1 for D (5 bases). Trimming removed 0 bases from V and 3 bases from J, with 6 bases in between. This CDR3 contains 13 residues. In germline, CDR1 is SGHRS, CDR2 YFSETQ. The full variable domain, with the rest looked up from reference TRBV5-1 and TRBJ1-1, is KAGVTQTPRYLIKTRGQQVTLSCSPISGHRSVSWYQQTPGQGLQFLFEYFSETQRNKGNFPGRFSGRQFSNSRSEMNVSTLELGDSALYLCASSLDRYTEAFFGQGTRLTVV.

This clone showed up just once. This chain links TRBV11-3 with TRBJ2-2; TRBD1 matches at 10 bases. The CDR3 is 15 amino acids. Germline V lookup: CDR1 SGHNT, CDR2 YENEEA. The V and J ends lost 5 bases and 7 bases, in that order; junction bases with no gene match: 7. Written as DNA, the CDR3 is TGTGCCAGCAGCCCCGACAGGGGGCGCGGCGGGGAGCTGTTTTTT. As protein: CASSPDRGRGGELFF.

The chain uses TRBV10-3 and TRBJ1-5, with 7 bases fitting TRBD1. The ends lost 0 bases at V and 4 bases at J; junction bases unmatched: 9. The V gene's germline CDR1 is ENHRY and CDR2 SYGVKD. The CDR3 extends over 17 amino acids. CDR3 sequence: CAISESIDRVGNQPQHF. CDR3 nucleotides: TGTGCCATCAGTGAGTCTATCGACAGGGTAGGGAATCAGCCCCAGCATTTT.

The chain combines TRBV27 with TRBJ1-6; TRBD1 matches 7 bases. Trimming removed 6 bases from V and 4 bases from J; junction bases left unmatched: 0. Germline V lookup: CDR1 MNHEY, CDR2 SMNVEV (reference sequence). The CDR3 consists of 13 residues. The CDR3 loop is CASRTGYNSPLHF. As DNA, the CDR3 is TGTGCCAGCAGGACAGGGTATAATTCACCCCTCCACTTT.

The gene calls are TRBV6-1 and TRBJ1-2; D ambiguous. Germline V gene data show CDR1 as MNHNS and CDR2 as SASEGT. CDR3 length: 13 residues. Deletions cut 5 bases from V and 2 bases from J, with 9 bases between. The CDR3 loop reads CASSPTENYGYTF. CDR3 in DNA: TGTGCCAGCAGTCCGACGGAGAACTATGGCTACACCTTC.

The V gene is TRBV18, the J gene TRBJ2-1; no firm D call. CDR3 length: 13 residues. Germline assignment: CDR1 KGHSH and CDR2 LQKENI. Trimming removed 2 bases from V and 9 bases from J, with 11 bases in between. This CDR3 is CASSPRPVVEQFF. For the CDR3, the DNA is TGTGCCAGCTCACCAAGGCCAGTCGTTGAGCAGTTCTTC.

This clone was counted once. CDR3 sequence: CSVDEAGGASEAFF. DNA of the CDR3: TGCAGCGTTGATGAGGCAGGGGGCGCCTCTGAAGCTTTCTTT. V is TRBV29-1 and J is TRBJ1-1; 8 bases map to TRBD1. The CDR3 has 14 residues. Germline loops: CDR1 SQVTM, CDR2 ANQGSEA. J gave up 6 bases and V 3 bases, and 9 bases lay outside the gene matches.

The chain couples TRBV27 to TRBJ1-1, with D uncertain. The V and J ends lost 4 bases and 11 bases respectively, with 23 bases between them. The CDR3 totals 15 residues. Per germline, CDR1 MNHEY and CDR2 SMNVEV (reference sequence). CDR3 in DNA: TGTGCCAGCAGTTCGCGATCGACTGGGGATAAGGCGGCTTTCTTT. Translating gives CASSSRSTGDKAAFF.